This section outlines one T cell receptor (beta chain) sequence together with its context. The target antigen is unknown. Some clones are missing from TCRdb's copy, which holds only in-frame ones; the method was immunoSEQ multiplex PCR. The top ten hold 12% of the sample, which has over 15,000 clones, around 50% seen once. The treatment denotes: 15 Gy SBRT to primary tumor, nephrectomy 4 weeks later. The data originate from a study of radiation and T cells in renal cell carcinoma. General observations from the study: Pretreatment tumor biopsies were lacking, so baseline clonotypes are unknown. Only small tumor regions of around 1 g were sampled. Dominant CDR3 motifs occupied more repertoire in irradiated than control tumors. Irradiated tumors had higher TCR clonality than control tumors.

The germline gives CDR1 SNHLY, CDR2 FYNNEI. There are 15 residues in the CDR3. Trimming shortened V by 7 bases and J by 0 bases, and 16 bases separated the two germline ends. The receptor comes from a man aged 45-60 years with renal cell carcinoma. This specimen was tumor tissue, taken from a patient whose treatment included radiotherapy and nephrectomy. The V and J genes are TRBV2 and TRBJ2-7; D may match TRBD1 or TRBD2 (5 bases each). Here the CDR3 reads CASTLSRGNSYEQYF. In nucleotides, the CDR3 is TGTGCCAGCACCCTAAGTCGGGGCAACTCCTACGAGCAGTACTTC.